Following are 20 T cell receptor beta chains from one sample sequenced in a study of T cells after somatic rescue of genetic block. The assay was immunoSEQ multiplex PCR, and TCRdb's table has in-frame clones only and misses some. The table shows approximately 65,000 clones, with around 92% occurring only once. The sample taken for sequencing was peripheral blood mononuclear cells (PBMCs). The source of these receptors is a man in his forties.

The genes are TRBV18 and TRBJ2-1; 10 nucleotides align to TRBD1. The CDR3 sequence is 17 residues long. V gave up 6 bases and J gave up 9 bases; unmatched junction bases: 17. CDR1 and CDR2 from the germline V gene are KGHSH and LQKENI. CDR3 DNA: TGTGCCAGCTCCCCCAAGGCTGCGACAGGGGGCAGGGGTGAGCAGTTCTTC. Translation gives CASSPKAATGGRGEQFF.

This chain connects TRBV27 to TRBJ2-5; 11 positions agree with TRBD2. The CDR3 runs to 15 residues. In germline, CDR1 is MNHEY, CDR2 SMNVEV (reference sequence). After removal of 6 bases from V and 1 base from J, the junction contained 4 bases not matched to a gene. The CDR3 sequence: CASRLTSGIQETQYF. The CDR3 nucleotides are TGTGCCAGCAGATTGACTAGCGGGATCCAAGAGACCCAGTACTTC.

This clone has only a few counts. The CDR3 coding sequence is TGTGCCAGCAGTCCGGACCATAGCAATCAGCCCCAGCATTTT. This sequence encodes CASSPDHSNQPQHF. The chain recombines TRBV28 with TRBJ1-5, with D hard to call. V lost 5 bases and J 0 bases, leaving 8 bases between the germline ends. The germline V gene has CDR1 MDHEN and CDR2 SYDVKM. The CDR3 consists of 14 residues. The entire variable domain, with the rest obtained from reference TRBV28 and TRBJ1-5, is as follows: DVKVTQSSRYLVKRTGEKVFLECVQDMDHENMFWYRQDPGLGLRLIYFSYDVKMKEKGDIPEGYSVSREKKERFSLILESASTNQTSMYLCASSPDHSNQPQHFGDGTRLSIL.

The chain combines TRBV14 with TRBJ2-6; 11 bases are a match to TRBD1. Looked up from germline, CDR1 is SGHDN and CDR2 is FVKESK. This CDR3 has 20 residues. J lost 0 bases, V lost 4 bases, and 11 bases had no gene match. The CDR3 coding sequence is TGTGCCAGCAGCCGAGATGCTCGGACAGGGGGCCGCTCTGGGGCCAACGTCCTGACTTTC. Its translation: CASSRDARTGGRSGANVLTF.

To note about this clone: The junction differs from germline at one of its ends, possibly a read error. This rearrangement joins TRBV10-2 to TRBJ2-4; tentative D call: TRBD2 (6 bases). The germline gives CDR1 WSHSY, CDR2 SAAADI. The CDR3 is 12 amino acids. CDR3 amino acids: CAISPGGDIQYF. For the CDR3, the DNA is TGCGCCATCAGTCCCGGAGGGGACATTCAGTACTTC.

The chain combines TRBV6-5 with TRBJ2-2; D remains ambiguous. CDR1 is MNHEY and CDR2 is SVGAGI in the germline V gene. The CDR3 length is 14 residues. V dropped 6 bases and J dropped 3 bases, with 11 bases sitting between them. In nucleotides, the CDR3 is TGTGCCAGCAGCAAATCCTTCGACACCGGGGAGCTGTTTTTT. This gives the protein CASSKSFDTGELFF.

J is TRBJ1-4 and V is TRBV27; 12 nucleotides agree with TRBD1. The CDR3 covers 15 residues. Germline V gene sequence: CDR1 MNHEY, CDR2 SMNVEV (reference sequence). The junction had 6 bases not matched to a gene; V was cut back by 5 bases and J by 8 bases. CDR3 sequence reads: CASSRRDRGREKLFF. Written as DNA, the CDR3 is TGTGCCAGCAGTCGACGGGACAGGGGGCGAGAAAAACTGTTTTTT.

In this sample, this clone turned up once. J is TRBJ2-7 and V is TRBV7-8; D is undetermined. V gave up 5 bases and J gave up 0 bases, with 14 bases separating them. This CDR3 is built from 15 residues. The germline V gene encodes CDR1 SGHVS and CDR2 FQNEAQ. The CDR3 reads CASSQGTASSYEQYF. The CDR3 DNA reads TGTGCCAGCAGCCAAGGCACAGCGAGCTCCTACGAGCAGTACTTC.

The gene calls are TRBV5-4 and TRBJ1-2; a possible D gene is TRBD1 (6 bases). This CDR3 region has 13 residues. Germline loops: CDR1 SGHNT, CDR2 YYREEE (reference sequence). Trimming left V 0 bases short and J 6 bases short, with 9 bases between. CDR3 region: CASSLDREDGYTF. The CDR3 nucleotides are TGTGCCAGCAGCTTGGACAGGGAGGATGGCTACACCTTC.

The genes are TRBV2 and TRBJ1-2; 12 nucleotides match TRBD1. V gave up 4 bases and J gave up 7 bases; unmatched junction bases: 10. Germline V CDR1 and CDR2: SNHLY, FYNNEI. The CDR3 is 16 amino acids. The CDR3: CASSAEGDRGLSGYTF. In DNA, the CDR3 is TGTGCCAGCAGTGCTGAGGGGGACAGGGGGCTTAGTGGCTACACCTTC. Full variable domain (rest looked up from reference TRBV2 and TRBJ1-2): EPEVTQTPSHQVTQMGQEVILRCVPISNHLYFYWYRQILGQKVEFLVSFYNNEISEKSEIFDDQFSVERPDGSNFTLKIRSTKLEDSAMYFCASSAEGDRGLSGYTFGSGTRLTVV.

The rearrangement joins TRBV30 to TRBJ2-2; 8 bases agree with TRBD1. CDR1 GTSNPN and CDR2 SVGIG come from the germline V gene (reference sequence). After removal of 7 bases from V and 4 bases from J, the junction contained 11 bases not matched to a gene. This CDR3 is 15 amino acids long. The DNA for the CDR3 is TGTGCCTACCTCATCGGACAGGGCCTCACCGGGGAGCTGTTTTTT. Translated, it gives CAYLIGQGLTGELFF.

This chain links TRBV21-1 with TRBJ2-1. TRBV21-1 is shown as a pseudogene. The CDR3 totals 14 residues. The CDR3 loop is CASTTGGLGNEQFF. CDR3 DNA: TGTGCCAGCACCACTGGGGGGCTGGGCAATGAGCAGTTCTTC.

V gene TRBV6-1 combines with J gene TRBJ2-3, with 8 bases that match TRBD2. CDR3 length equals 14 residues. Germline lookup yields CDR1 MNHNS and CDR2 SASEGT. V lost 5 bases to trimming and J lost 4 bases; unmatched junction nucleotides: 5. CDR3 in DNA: TGTGCCAGCAGTCCCGGGACTAGTGCAGATACGCAGTATTTT. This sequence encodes CASSPGTSADTQYF.

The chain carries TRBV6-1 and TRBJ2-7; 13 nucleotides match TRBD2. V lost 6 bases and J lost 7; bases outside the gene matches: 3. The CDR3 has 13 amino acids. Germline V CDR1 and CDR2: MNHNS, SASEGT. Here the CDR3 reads CASSPGLAGEQYF. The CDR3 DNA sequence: TGTGCCAGCAGCCCGGGACTAGCGGGGGAGCAGTACTTC.

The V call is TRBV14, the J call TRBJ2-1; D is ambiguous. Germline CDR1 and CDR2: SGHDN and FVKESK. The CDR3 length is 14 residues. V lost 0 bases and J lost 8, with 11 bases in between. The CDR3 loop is CASSQENERDEQFF. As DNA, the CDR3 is TGTGCCAGCAGCCAAGAAAATGAGCGCGATGAGCAGTTCTTC.

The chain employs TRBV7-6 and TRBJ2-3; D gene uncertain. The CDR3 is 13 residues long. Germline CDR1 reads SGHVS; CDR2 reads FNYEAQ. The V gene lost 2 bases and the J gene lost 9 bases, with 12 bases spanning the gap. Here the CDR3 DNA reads TGTGCCAGCAGCTTAAACGAGGCATGGACGCAGTATTTT. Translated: CASSLNEAWTQYF.

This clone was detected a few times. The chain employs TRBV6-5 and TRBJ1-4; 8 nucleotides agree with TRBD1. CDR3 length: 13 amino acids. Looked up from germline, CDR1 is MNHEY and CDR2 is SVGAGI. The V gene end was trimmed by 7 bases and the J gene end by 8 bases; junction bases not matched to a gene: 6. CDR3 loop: CASKETGGEKLFF. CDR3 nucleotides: TGTGCCAGCAAGGAAACAGGGGGGGAAAAACTGTTTTTT.

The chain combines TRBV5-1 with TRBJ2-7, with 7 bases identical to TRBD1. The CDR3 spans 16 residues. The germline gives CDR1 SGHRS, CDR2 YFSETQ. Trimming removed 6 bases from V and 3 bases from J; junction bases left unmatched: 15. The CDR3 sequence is CASTPSGQVGHYEQYF. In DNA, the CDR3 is TGCGCCAGCACCCCCAGTGGACAGGTTGGTCACTACGAGCAGTACTTC.

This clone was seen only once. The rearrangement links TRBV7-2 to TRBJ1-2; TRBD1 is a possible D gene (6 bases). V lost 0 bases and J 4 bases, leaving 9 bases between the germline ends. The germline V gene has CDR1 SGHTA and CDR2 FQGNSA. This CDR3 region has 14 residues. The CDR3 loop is CASSLAGGSYGYTF. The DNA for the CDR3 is TGTGCCAGCAGCTTAGCTGGGGGCAGCTATGGCTACACCTTC.

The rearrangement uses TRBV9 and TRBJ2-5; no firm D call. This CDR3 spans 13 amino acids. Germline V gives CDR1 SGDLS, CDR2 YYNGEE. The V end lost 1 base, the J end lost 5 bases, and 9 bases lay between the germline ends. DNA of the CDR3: TGTGCCAGCAGCGTATGGGTAGGGGAGACCCAGTACTTC. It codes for CASSVWVGETQYF. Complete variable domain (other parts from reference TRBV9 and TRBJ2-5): DSGVTQTPKHLITATGQRVTLRCSPRSGDLSVYWYQQSLDQGLQFLIQYYNGEERAKGNILERFSAQQFPDLHSELNLSSLELGDSALYFCASSVWVGETQYFGPGTRLLVL.